One sample yielded the 20 T cell receptor beta chains listed below, sequenced in a study of blood T cell repertoires in COVID-19. TCRdb keeps only in-frame clones here, not all; method: immunoSEQ multiplex PCR. The data contain more than 13,000 clones, about 88% of them seen just once; the ten biggest clones take up 2.4%. The sample was peripheral blood. These receptors all come from a woman aged 70-85 years in a cohort sampled during active or convalescent COVID-19.

The rearrangement joins TRBV3-1 (or the pseudogene TRBV3-2) to TRBJ1-3; D possibly corresponds to TRBD1 (6 bases). V was clipped by 2 bases and J by 0 bases, with 11 bases between them. Germline CDR1 is LGHDT and CDR2 is YNNKEL (reference sequence). The CDR3 is 16 residues long. For the CDR3, the DNA is TGTGCCAGCAGCCAAAACGGACAGCTCTCTGGAAACACCATATATTTT. Amino acid sequence: CASSQNGQLSGNTIYF.

This chain uses TRBV4-1 with TRBJ1-3, with D unclear. The CDR3 sequence is 18 residues long. Trimming removed 0 bases from V and 3 bases from J, with 18 bases in between. Germline CDR1 is MGHRA and CDR2 is YSYEKL. The CDR3 region has the DNA TGCGCCAGCAGCCAAGACAGCCTTTCGTGGGCTGGTGGAAACACCATATATTTT. As protein: CASSQDSLSWAGGNTIYF.

This clone was detected once. The chain combines TRBV30 with TRBJ1-6; 9 nucleotides match TRBD1. V gave up 8 bases and J gave up 10 bases; unmatched junction bases: 9. There are 13 residues in the CDR3. Germline CDR1 is GTSNPN and CDR2 is SVGIG (reference sequence). CDR3 region: CARQGEIGSPLHF. The CDR3, as DNA: TGTGCCCGACAGGGGGAAATTGGATCACCCCTCCACTTT.

This chain joins TRBV30 and TRBJ1-1; maybe TRBD1 (5 bases). The CDR3 sequence is 13 residues long. Germline assignment: CDR1 GTSNPN and CDR2 SVGIG (reference sequence). The V end lost 0 bases, the J end lost 10 bases, and 15 bases lay between the germline ends. The CDR3 is CAWSVVEGRGAFF. The CDR3, as DNA: TGTGCCTGGAGTGTTGTGGAGGGACGTGGAGCTTTCTTT.

The chain carries TRBV2 and TRBJ1-1; 12 bases match TRBD1. CDR3 length equals 15 residues. Germline lookup yields CDR1 SNHLY and CDR2 FYNNEI. The V segment lost 5 bases and the J segment 2 bases; nucleotides outside the gene matches: 3. The CDR3: CASSPGTGGNTEAFF. The DNA of the CDR3 is TGTGCCAGCAGTCCCGGGACAGGGGGCAACACTGAAGCTTTCTTT.

This clone has only a few counts. The chain carries TRBV14 and TRBJ2-5; 8 bases map to TRBD1. Germline V gives CDR1 SGHDN, CDR2 FVKESK. V gave up 1 base and J gave up 5 bases; unmatched junction bases: 6. This CDR3 is built from 15 residues. The CDR3 region is CASSQGTGWSETQYF. The CDR3 DNA follows: TGTGCCAGCAGCCAAGGGACAGGGTGGTCGGAGACCCAGTACTTC. Based on the CDR3 plus reference TRBV14 and TRBJ2-5, the full variable domain is EAGVTQFPSHSVIEKGQTVTLRCDPISGHDNLYWYRRVMGKEIKFLLHFVKESKQDESGMPNNRFLAERTGGTYSTLKVQPAELEDSGVYFCASSQGTGWSETQYFGPGTRLLVL.

The V and J genes are TRBV28 and TRBJ2-1, with 7 bases identical to TRBD1. The CDR3 is 15 amino acids. With 6 bases clipped from V and 0 bases from J, the junction kept 5 bases outside the gene matches. Germline lookup yields CDR1 MDHEN and CDR2 SYDVKM. CDR3: CASRQTGSSYNEQFF. The DNA of the CDR3 is TGTGCCAGCAGGCAGACAGGGAGCTCCTACAATGAGCAGTTCTTC.

The rearrangement joins TRBV5-4 to TRBJ2-6; the match to TRBD2 covers 7 bases. CDR1 and CDR2 from the germline V gene are SGHNT and YYREEE (reference sequence). V lost 4 bases and J lost 4; bases outside the gene matches: 8. CDR3 length: 16 amino acids. The chain's CDR3 is CASSPWRGSGANVLTF. CDR3 coding DNA: TGTGCCAGCAGCCCCTGGCGGGGGTCCGGGGCCAACGTCCTGACTTTC.

This rearrangement joins TRBV2 to TRBJ2-7; TRBD1 aligns across 11 bases. The CDR3 contains 14 residues. Trimming took 6 bases from V and 4 from J; bases not matched to a gene: 5. CDR1 is SNHLY and CDR2 is FYNNEI in the germline V gene. Here the CDR3 DNA reads TGTGCCAGCAGGGGGGACAGGGGGGCGTACGAGCAGTACTTC. As protein: CASRGDRGAYEQYF.

The V call is TRBV6-5, the J call TRBJ1-6, with a possible D match to TRBD1 (5 bases). The germline V gene has CDR1 MNHEY and CDR2 SVGAGI. V shed 2 bases and J shed 7 bases, with 12 bases lying between them. This CDR3 comprises 15 residues. CDR3 sequence (DNA): TGTGCCAGCAGTTACAGCGGGGCAAGAAATTCACCCCTCCACTTT. It translates to CASSYSGARNSPLHF.

This chain links TRBV5-4 with TRBJ2-7; D might be TRBD1 (6 bases). The germline CDR1 and CDR2 sequences are SGHNT and YYREEE (reference sequence). Trimming removed 4 bases from V and 3 bases from J, with 17 bases in between. The CDR3 runs to 15 residues. The CDR3 region has the DNA TGTGCCAGCAGCCCCTCGGGACACAACAACTACGAGCAGTACTTC. Residues: CASSPSGHNNYEQYF. The complete variable domain, with remaining parts taken from reference TRBV5-4 and TRBJ2-7, reads ETGVTQSPTHLIKTRGQQVTLRCSSQSGHNTVSWYQQALGQGPQFIFQYYREEENGRGNFPPRFSGLQFPNYSSELNVNALELDDSALYLCASSPSGHNNYEQYFGPGTRLTVT.

The chain uses TRBV30 and TRBJ2-3; D possibly corresponds to TRBD2 (6 bases). The V gene's germline CDR1 is GTSNPN and CDR2 SVGIG (reference sequence). Deletions cut 0 bases from V and 3 bases from J, with 13 bases between. This CDR3 is 15 amino acids long. CDR3 residues: CAWSVFGGATDTQYF. The CDR3 nucleotides are TGTGCCTGGAGTGTATTCGGCGGGGCGACAGATACGCAGTATTTT.

The rearrangement uses TRBV14 and TRBJ1-1; D is perhaps TRBD1 (5 bases). The CDR3 spans 15 residues. CDR1 and CDR2 (germline): SGHDN, FVKESK. The V end was cut by 4 bases, the J end by 1 base, with 13 bases between. The CDR3 is CASSLRRGRNTEAFF. The CDR3 DNA sequence: TGTGCCAGCAGCCTCAGGAGGGGCCGGAACACTGAAGCTTTCTTT.

The chain recombines TRBV7-8 with TRBJ1-1, with D uncertain. The V end lost 5 bases, the J end lost 0 bases, and 19 bases lay between the germline ends. The CDR3 sequence is 17 residues long. The germline CDR1 and CDR2 sequences are SGHVS and FQNEAQ. CDR3 loop: CASSPRVSLSMNTEAFF. The CDR3 DNA reads as TGTGCCAGCAGCCCACGGGTCTCCCTTTCTATGAACACTGAAGCTTTCTTT.

The J gene is TRBJ2-3, the V gene TRBV7-3, with a tentative D call TRBD1 (5 bases). The V end lost 2 bases, the J end lost 2 bases, and 8 bases lay between the germline ends. This CDR3 is built from 14 residues. Germline CDR1 SGHTA, CDR2 FQGTGA. CDR3 region: CASSLWGPTDTQYF. In DNA, the CDR3 is TGTGCCAGCAGCTTATGGGGCCCCACAGATACGCAGTATTTT.

This chain joins TRBV19 and TRBJ1-2, with TRBD1 as a possible D gene (6 bases). CDR1 LNHDA and CDR2 SQIVND come from the germline V gene (reference sequence). CDR3 size: 12 residues. V was trimmed by 7 bases and J by 7 bases, leaving 13 bases between them. CDR3 sequence: CASTLGTFGYTF. The CDR3 DNA is TGTGCCAGTACCCTGGGGACATTTGGCTACACCTTC.

The chain is built from TRBV19 and TRBJ1-2, with a possible D match to TRBD1 (5 bases). Germline-derived CDR1 and CDR2 are LNHDA and SQIVND (reference sequence). CDR3 size: 17 residues. The ends were cut back, 5 bases at V and 5 bases at J, with 24 bases in the middle. CDR3: CASSRSSPWTNRYGYTF. CDR3 DNA: TGTGCCAGTAGTCGATCATCCCCTTGGACAAATCGTTATGGCTACACCTTC.

The V call is TRBV10-2, the J call TRBJ2-7; TRBD2 matches at 8 bases. This CDR3 spans 15 amino acids. Germline CDR1 and CDR2: WSHSY and SAAADI. The V segment lost 3 bases and the J segment 2 bases; nucleotides outside the gene matches: 6. CDR3 nucleotides: TGCGCCAGCAGTGATACCAGCGGGGGTGCCTACGAGCAGTACTTC. Protein sequence: CASSDTSGGAYEQYF.

The chain recombines TRBV28 with TRBJ1-2; a weak D match, TRBD1 (6 bases). Germline CDR1 is MDHEN and CDR2 is SYDVKM. The CDR3 loop spans 12 amino acids. V lost 7 bases to trimming and J lost 4 bases, with 10 bases between them. The CDR3 here is CASTTGSYGYTF. Here the CDR3 DNA reads TGTGCCAGCACTACAGGGTCCTATGGCTACACCTTC.

This chain links TRBV24-1 with TRBJ2-5; 9 bases match TRBD2. CDR3 length: 15 residues. V lost 4 bases, J lost 5 bases, and 7 bases stayed unmatched. Germline CDR1 is KGHDR and CDR2 is SFDVKD. The CDR3 DNA sequence: TGTGCCACCAGTGAGGGACTAGCAGGGGGGGAGACCCAGTACTTC. Its translation: CATSEGLAGGETQYF.